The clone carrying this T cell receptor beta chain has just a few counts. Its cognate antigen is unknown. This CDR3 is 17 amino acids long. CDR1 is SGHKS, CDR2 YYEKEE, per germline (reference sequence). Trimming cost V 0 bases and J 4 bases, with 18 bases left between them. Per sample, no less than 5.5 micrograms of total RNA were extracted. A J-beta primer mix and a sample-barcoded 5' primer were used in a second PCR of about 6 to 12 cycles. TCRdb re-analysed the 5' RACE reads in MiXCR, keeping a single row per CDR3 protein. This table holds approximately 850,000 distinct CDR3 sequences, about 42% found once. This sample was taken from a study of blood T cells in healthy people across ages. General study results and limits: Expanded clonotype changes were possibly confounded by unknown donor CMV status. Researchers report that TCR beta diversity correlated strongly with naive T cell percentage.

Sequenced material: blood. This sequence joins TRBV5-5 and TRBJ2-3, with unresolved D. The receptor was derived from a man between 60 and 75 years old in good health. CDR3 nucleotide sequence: TGTGCCAGCAGCTTGGGTTTAGTATCGTCGGGTCCAGATACGCAGTATTTT. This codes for CASSLGLVSSGPDTQYF.